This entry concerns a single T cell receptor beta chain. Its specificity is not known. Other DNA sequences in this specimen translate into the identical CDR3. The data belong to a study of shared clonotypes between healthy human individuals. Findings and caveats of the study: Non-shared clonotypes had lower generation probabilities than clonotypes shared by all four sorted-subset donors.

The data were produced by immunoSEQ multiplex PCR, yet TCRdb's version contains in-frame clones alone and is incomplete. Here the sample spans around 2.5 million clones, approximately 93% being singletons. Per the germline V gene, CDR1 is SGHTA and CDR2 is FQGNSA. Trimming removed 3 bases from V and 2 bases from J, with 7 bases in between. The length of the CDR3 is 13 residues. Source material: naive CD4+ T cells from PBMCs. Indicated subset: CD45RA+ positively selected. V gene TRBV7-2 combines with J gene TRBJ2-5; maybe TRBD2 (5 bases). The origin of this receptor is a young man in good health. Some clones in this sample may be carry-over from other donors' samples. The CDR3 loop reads CASSFGRQETQYF. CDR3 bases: TGTGCCAGCAGCTTTGGGAGACAAGAGACCCAGTACTTC. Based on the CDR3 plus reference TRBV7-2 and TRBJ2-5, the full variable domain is GAGVSQSPSNKVTEKGKDVELRCDPISGHTALYWYRQSLGQGLEFLIYFQGNSAPDKSGLPSDRFSAERTGGSVSTLTIQRTQQEDSAVYLCASSFGRQETQYFGPGTRLLVL.